This T cell receptor (beta chain) was obtained from a study of molecular identifiers for immune sequencing clone quantification. Overall study findings and caveats: Effector cells kept over 97% of their molecules in clones above 20 RNA copies, while naive cells kept under 1% there.

Previously described methods and listed TCR primers produced bulk TCR libraries. TCRdb reprocessed the PCR reads with MiXCR, giving one entry per CDR3 protein. The sample has some 96,000 distinct CDR3 sequences, less than 25% seen once. Libraries for naive CD8 T cells, which were made from roughly 21,000 to 960,000 sorted cells, drew on 10%, 30% or 50% of the RNA. The authors sorted naive CD8 T cells as CD8+CD4-CCR7+CD45RA+. Comments on this clonotype: The antigen remains unidentified.

Per the germline V gene, CDR1 is LGHDT and CDR2 is YNNKEL (reference sequence). Trimming removed 1 base from V and 6 bases from J; junction bases left unmatched: 4. The CDR3 covers 15 residues. What was sequenced was naive CD8+ T cells from blood, with Jurkat cell RNA spiked in. The subset is: FACS-sorted CD8+CD4-CCR7+CD45RA+ naive T cells. This clonotype originated in a human donor in good health. Some libraries in this study had Jurkat cell RNA spiked in. The V gene is TRBV3-1, the J gene TRBJ2-1; 9 bases fit TRBD1. The CDR3 reads CASSQGTGAANEQFF. CDR3 coding DNA: TGTGCCAGCAGCCAAGGGACAGGGGCAGCCAATGAGCAGTTCTTC.